Each of the 32 T cell receptor beta chains below was sequenced from the same sample in a study of T cells in localized non-small cell lung cancer. Profiled with immunoSEQ multiplex PCR; TCRdb holds only in-frame clones, not every one. There are fewer than 50,000 clones in the sample; 65% to 90% occur only once, and approximately 8.6% lies in the top ten. This sample comprised PBMCs, obtained before any cancer treatment. All receptors come from a man between 40 and 69 years old with stage II lung adenocarcinoma.

The gene calls are TRBV13 and TRBJ2-7, with a weak D call TRBD2 (6 bases). The CDR3 loop spans 14 amino acids. CDR1 is PRHDT and CDR2 is FYEKMQ in the germline V gene (reference sequence). V shed 5 bases and J shed 6 bases, with 17 bases lying between them. CDR3 loop: CASSPHPGEAEQYF. CDR3 sequence (DNA): TGTGCCAGCAGCCCCCACCCCGGGGAGGCCGAGCAGTACTTC.

The chain joins TRBV7-2 to TRBJ2-3; 11 bases agree with TRBD2. The length of the CDR3 is 16 residues. V lost 5 bases, J lost 1 base, and 5 bases stayed unmatched. Per the germline V gene, CDR1 is SGHTA and CDR2 is FQGNSA. The CDR3 sequence is CASSTTSGGRTDTQYF. CDR3 DNA sequence: TGTGCCAGCAGCACAACTAGCGGGGGCCGCACAGATACGCAGTATTTT.

The chain uses TRBV11-2 and TRBJ1-6, with D tentatively TRBD1 (6 bases). Germline CDR1 and CDR2: SGHAT and FQNNGV. V was trimmed by 6 bases and J by 7 bases, leaving 13 bases between them. The CDR3 totals 14 residues. CDR3 sequence (DNA): TGTGCCAGCAGTCCTGGACAGAGGAATTCACCCCTCCACTTT. Protein: CASSPGQRNSPLHF.

The V gene is TRBV7-3, the J gene TRBJ1-2, with D perhaps TRBD1 (6 bases). V was trimmed by 5 bases and J by 4 bases, leaving 11 bases between them. The CDR3 extends over 13 amino acids. Germline assignment: CDR1 SGHTA and CDR2 FQGTGA. Written as DNA, the CDR3 is TGTGCCAGCAGCCCGAAGACAGGCTATGGCTACACCTTC. Protein: CASSPKTGYGYTF.

The rearrangement uses TRBV7-9 and TRBJ1-2; tentative D call: TRBD1 (6 bases). CDR1 and CDR2 from the germline V gene are SEHNR and FQNEAQ (reference sequence). V was clipped by 1 base and J by 7 bases, with 10 bases between them. The CDR3 consists of 13 residues. DNA of the CDR3: TGTGCCAGCAGCTTAGAACAGGGTGCTGGCTACACCTTC. It yields the protein CASSLEQGAGYTF.

The rearrangement links TRBV7-2 to TRBJ1-6; 9 bases are a match to TRBD1. The trim removed 4 bases at V and 9 bases at J, leaving 7 bases unmatched. Germline assignment: CDR1 SGHTA and CDR2 FQGNSA. CDR3 length: 15 residues. CDR3 region: CASSSSTGGTSPLHF. The CDR3 region has the DNA TGTGCCAGCAGCTCCTCGACAGGGGGAACTTCACCCCTCCACTTT.

CDR3: CASSEAPGGADTQYF. CDR3 DNA sequence: TGTGCCAGCAGTGAAGCGCCAGGGGGCGCGGATACGCAGTATTTT. V usage is TRBV6-1 and J usage is TRBJ2-3; 8 nucleotides line up with TRBD1. The germline gives CDR1 MNHNS, CDR2 SASEGT. Unmatched junction bases numbered 5, after V lost 0 bases and J lost 6 bases. The CDR3 runs 15 residues.

The chain joins TRBV30 to TRBJ1-2; D gene uncertain. The length of the CDR3 is 11 residues. Trimming shortened V by 0 bases and J by 5 bases, and 4 bases separated the two germline ends. Looked up from germline, CDR1 is GTSNPN and CDR2 is SVGIG (reference sequence). The CDR3 here is CAWSVGYGYTF. DNA for the CDR3: TGTGCCTGGAGTGTAGGGTATGGCTACACCTTC.

The chain joins TRBV5-5 to TRBJ1-5; tentative D call: TRBD1 (5 bases). The CDR3 spans 12 residues. CDR1 SGHKS and CDR2 YYEKEE come from the germline V gene (reference sequence). V was clipped by 2 bases and J by 7 bases, with 7 bases between them. The DNA of the CDR3 is TGTGCCAGCAGCTTAGGGGAACAGCCCCAGCATTTT. This sequence encodes CASSLGEQPQHF.

The chain couples TRBV2 to TRBJ2-2, with 8 bases identical to TRBD2. The germline CDR1 and CDR2 sequences are SNHLY and FYNNEI. The CDR3 is made up of 14 amino acids. V lost 6 bases and J lost 0; bases outside the gene matches: 0. The CDR3 DNA follows: TGTGCCAGCAGCGGGGGGGCGAACACCGGGGAGCTGTTTTTT. This translates into CASSGGANTGELFF.

The chain uses TRBV27 and TRBJ2-1, with 8 nucleotides matching TRBD1. Germline V gene sequence: CDR1 MNHEY, CDR2 SMNVEV (reference sequence). V lost 5 bases, J lost 6 bases, and 3 bases stayed unmatched. This CDR3 region has 13 residues. The CDR3 spells CASSLTGGNEQFF. Here the CDR3 DNA reads TGTGCCAGCAGTCTTACAGGGGGCAATGAGCAGTTCTTC.

The chain has TRBV5-6 and TRBJ1-5; D gene uncertain. The ends were cut back, 0 bases at V and 0 bases at J, with 4 bases in the middle. Germline V CDR1 and CDR2: SGHDT, YYEEEE. The CDR3 totals 14 residues. The CDR3 bases are TGTGCCAGCAGCTTGGACGGTAGCAATCAGCCCCAGCATTTT. This codes for CASSLDGSNQPQHF.

V and J are TRBV7-8 and TRBJ2-1; D gene uncertain. V was clipped by 5 bases and J by 0 bases, with 14 bases between them. The germline V gene has CDR1 SGHVS and CDR2 FQNEAQ. The CDR3 extends over 16 amino acids. The CDR3 nucleotides are TGTGCCAGCAGCCAGAGTAGGTGGGACTCCTACAATGAGCAGTTCTTC. Translated: CASSQSRWDSYNEQFF.

A remark on this clone: Other DNA sequences from this sample encode an identical CDR3 as well. The rearrangement links TRBV7-8 to TRBJ2-7; no firm D call. This CDR3 region has 12 residues. Trimming stripped 2 bases from V and 7 bases from J, with 9 bases between. Germline CDR1 and CDR2: SGHVS and FQNEAQ. DNA of the CDR3: TGTGCCAGCAGCTTACCTCGCGGAGAGCAGTACTTC. Translation: CASSLPRGEQYF.

The rearrangement joins TRBV28 to TRBJ1-1; 8 positions match TRBD1. This CDR3 region has 15 residues. V shed 0 bases, J shed 3 bases, and the junction held 3 bases outside the gene matches. The germline V gene encodes CDR1 MDHEN and CDR2 SYDVKM. The CDR3 DNA sequence: TGTGCCAGCAGTTTATGGACAGGGGTAGACACTGAAGCTTTCTTT. Translated: CASSLWTGVDTEAFF.

The rearrangement uses TRBV5-8 and TRBJ2-1; 9 bases align to TRBD1. The CDR3 contains 16 residues. The V and J ends lost 4 bases and 6 bases, in that order; junction bases with no gene match: 11. The germline gives CDR1 SGHTS, CDR2 YDEGEE. The chain's CDR3 is CASSLGTGLWSNEQFF. DNA for the CDR3: TGTGCCAGCAGCCTAGGGACAGGGCTATGGTCCAATGAGCAGTTCTTC.

The rearrangement links TRBV25-1 to TRBJ2-5, with no clear D. Germline V CDR1 and CDR2: MGHDK, SYGVNS. V lost 2 bases and J 5 bases, leaving 12 bases between the germline ends. The CDR3 is 14 residues long. The CDR3 reads CASSELGPSETQYF. The CDR3 region has the DNA TGTGCCAGCAGTGAACTTGGGCCCTCGGAGACCCAGTACTTC.

As for this clone: One end of the junction is discordant with germline, which a read error may explain. Additional DNA sequences in this sample encode the identical CDR3. CDR3 nucleotides: TGCGCCAGCAGCTTGGGCGGGGGGCAATCCTACGAGCAGTACTTC. Its translation: CASSLGGGQSYEQYF. The gene calls are TRBV5-4 and TRBJ2-7; 8 bases align to TRBD2. The CDR3 length is 15 residues. The V gene's germline CDR1 is SGHNT and CDR2 YYREEE (reference sequence).

The rearrangement links TRBV5-4 to TRBJ2-5; TRBD1 matches at 9 bases. The CDR3 is made up of 16 amino acids. CDR1 and CDR2 (germline): SGHNT, YYREEE (reference sequence). With V trimmed by 0 bases and J by 5 bases, 8 bases remained unmatched. The CDR3 loop reads CASSLGDRVMRETQYF. CDR3 DNA sequence: TGTGCCAGCAGCTTGGGGGACAGGGTGATGCGGGAGACCCAGTACTTC.

V gene TRBV7-2 combines with J gene TRBJ1-4; D gene unclear. The ends were cut back, 2 bases at V and 0 bases at J, with 7 bases in the middle. The CDR3 covers 15 residues. Germline lookup yields CDR1 SGHTA and CDR2 FQGNSA. CDR3 nucleotide sequence: TGTGCCAGCAGCTTACCCCCCGCAACTAATGAAAAACTGTTTTTT. This gives the protein CASSLPPATNEKLFF.

The V call is TRBV5-4, the J call TRBJ2-3; 7 nucleotides match TRBD2. The CDR3 covers 16 residues. Germline trimming cut 6 bases from V and 3 bases from J; bases unmatched to any gene: 13. Germline CDR1 and CDR2: SGHNT and YYREEE (reference sequence). The DNA for the CDR3 is TGTGCCAGCATGGGAAGGGCGGGAGTGGGGACAGATACGCAGTATTTT. Encoded protein: CASMGRAGVGTDTQYF.

This clone was picked up one time. The chain couples TRBV11-2 to TRBJ1-4; D is unclear. V lost 1 base and J lost 5, with 5 bases in between. The CDR3 is made up of 13 amino acids. Germline V CDR1 and CDR2: SGHAT, FQNNGV. This CDR3 reads CASSLGWNEKLFF. CDR3 bases: TGTGCCAGCAGCTTAGGGTGGAATGAAAAACTGTTTTTT.

The V gene is TRBV6-5, the J gene TRBJ2-7, with a possible D match to TRBD1 (5 bases). Deletions cut 2 bases from V and 2 bases from J, with 7 bases between. This CDR3 comprises 13 residues. CDR1 is MNHEY and CDR2 is SVGAGI in the germline V gene. CDR3 loop: CASSYGAPYEQYF. The CDR3 coding sequence is TGTGCCAGCAGTTACGGGGCCCCCTACGAGCAGTACTTC.

The chain links TRBV21-1 to TRBJ1-1. TRBV21-1 constitutes a pseudogene. The CDR3 runs to 13 residues. The CDR3 spells CASSKYGPTEAFF. The CDR3 DNA reads as TGTGCCAGCAGCAAATACGGTCCCACTGAAGCTTTCTTT.

J is TRBJ1-1 and V is TRBV13; a possible D gene is TRBD1 (6 bases). In germline, CDR1 is PRHDT, CDR2 FYEKMQ (reference sequence). This CDR3 comprises 14 residues. Trimming took off 3 bases at V and 0 bases at J, with 8 bases between the two ends. CDR3 amino acids: CASSFHRVNTEAFF. The CDR3 bases are TGTGCCAGCAGCTTTCACAGGGTGAACACTGAAGCTTTCTTT. Looking up the rest from reference TRBV13 and TRBJ1-1 gives the full variable domain: AAGVIQSPRHLIKEKRETATLKCYPIPRHDTVYWYQQGPGQDPQFLISFYEKMQSDKGSIPDRFSAQQFSDYHSELNMSSLELGDSALYFCASSFHRVNTEAFFGQGTRLTVV.

The rearrangement links TRBV19 to TRBJ2-5, with D uncertain. The length of the CDR3 is 14 residues. V lost 5 bases and J lost 4, with 14 bases in between. Germline lookup yields CDR1 LNHDA and CDR2 SQIVND (reference sequence). The CDR3 region is CASSVAWGGETQYF. The DNA for the CDR3 is TGTGCCAGTAGTGTTGCGTGGGGTGGAGAGACCCAGTACTTC.

The chain carries TRBV25-1 and TRBJ1-4, with 9 bases aligning to TRBD1. V was pared by 2 bases and J by 6 bases, with 10 bases of the junction left unmatched. CDR1 is MGHDK, CDR2 SYGVNS, per germline. The CDR3 totals 17 residues. The CDR3 coding sequence is TGTGCCAGCAGTGAACGGGGTCCGGGACAGGGATATGAAAAACTGTTTTTT. Translating gives CASSERGPGQGYEKLFF.

The CDR3 sequence: CASSGTDAYEQYF. CDR3 in DNA: TGTGCCAGCAGCGGGACGGACGCCTACGAGCAGTACTTC. The chain recombines TRBV11-2 with TRBJ2-7; the D gene could be TRBD1 or TRBD2 (5 bases each). CDR1 is SGHAT and CDR2 is FQNNGV in the germline V gene. The CDR3 has 13 residues. The germline V and J ends were trimmed by 5 bases and 2 bases, with 10 bases remaining between them.

This chain connects TRBV9 to TRBJ2-3; D is possibly TRBD1 (6 bases). With 5 bases removed from V and 8 bases from J, the gap between germline ends came to 30 bases. CDR1 is SGDLS, CDR2 YYNGEE, per germline. This CDR3 spans 18 amino acids. The CDR3 DNA reads TGTGCCAGCAGTGAGCCCAGGGGAGCGATAACAAACACGGGTACGCAGTATTTT. It encodes CASSEPRGAITNTGTQYF. Filled out from reference TRBV9 and TRBJ2-3, the complete variable domain reads DSGVTQTPKHLITATGQRVTLRCSPRSGDLSVYWYQQSLDQGLQFLIQYYNGEERAKGNILERFSAQQFPDLHSELNLSSLELGDSALYFCASSEPRGAITNTGTQYFGPGTRLTVL.

The V and J genes are TRBV7-9 and TRBJ1-1; D is unresolved. Germline V gives CDR1 SEHNR, CDR2 FQNEAQ (reference sequence). There are 13 residues in the CDR3. Trimming pared 5 bases from V and 10 bases from J, leaving 17 bases between. The CDR3 region is CASSRRQSSVAFF. The CDR3 nucleotides read TGTGCCAGCAGCCGAAGGCAGAGCTCGGTAGCTTTCTTT.

The rearrangement uses TRBV11-2 and TRBJ2-5; D unresolved. Germline V lookup: CDR1 SGHAT, CDR2 FQNNGV. There are 11 residues in the CDR3. Trimming took 4 bases from V and 5 from J, leaving 5 bases between them. CDR3: CASSSRETQYF. The CDR3 coding sequence is TGTGCCAGCAGCTCAAGGGAGACCCAGTACTTC.

V usage is TRBV27 and J usage is TRBJ2-4; D may match TRBD1 or TRBD2 (5 bases each). This CDR3 comprises 14 residues. The V gene lost 9 bases and the J gene lost 5 bases, with 17 bases spanning the gap. Germline assignment: CDR1 MNHEY and CDR2 SMNVEV (reference sequence). CDR3 in DNA: TGTGCCAGTGGAAGGGGACGGCCCGAAAACATTCAGTACTTC. Its protein product is CASGRGRPENIQYF.